One sample yielded the 5 T cell receptor beta chains listed below, sequenced in a study of breast tumors, draining lymph nodes, adjacent tissues. Each CDR3 protein is one row after TCRdb ran MiXCR on the multiplex PCR reads. Of some 130,000 distinct CDR3 sequences in the sample, about a fifth were seen once. Samples came from axillary lymph nodes draining the breast cancer. The specimen sequenced was axillary lymph node tissue. These receptors were obtained from a female donor with breast cancer. Some clones in this sample may be carry-over from other donors' samples.

At least ten counts were recorded for this clonotype. The chain uses TRBV12-3 or TRBV12-4 and TRBJ2-7; D might be TRBD1 (6 bases). The V end was cut by 4 bases, the J end by 2 bases, with 12 bases between. The CDR3 is made up of 14 amino acids. The CDR3 DNA follows: TGTGCCAGCAGTTCCCCGGGACATCCCTACGAGCAGTACTTC. Protein product: CASSSPGHPYEQYF.

This clonotype has ten or more counts. The genes are TRBV19 and TRBJ1-3; no reliable D call. V gave up 2 bases and J gave up 0 bases, with 17 bases separating them. Per the germline V gene, CDR1 is LNHDA and CDR2 is SQIVND (reference sequence). The CDR3 is made up of 18 amino acids. The CDR3 coding sequence is TGTGCCAGTAGTATAAGGAACAGTGGTTTTGGCTCTGGAAACACCATATATTTT. The encoded protein is CASSIRNSGFGSGNTIYF.

This clonotype was recorded at least ten times. The chain couples TRBV7-3 to TRBJ2-1, with D hard to call. The CDR3 covers 11 residues. Germline CDR1 and CDR2: SGHTA and FQGTGA. Trimming took off 5 bases at V and 8 bases at J, with 7 bases between the two ends. The CDR3 here is CASSLGHEQFF. Written as DNA, the CDR3 is TGTGCCAGCAGCCTCGGACATGAGCAGTTCTTC. Looking up the rest from reference TRBV7-3 and TRBJ2-1 gives the full variable domain: GAGVSQTPSNKVTEKGKYVELRCDPISGHTALYWYRQSLGQGPEFLIYFQGTGAADDSGLPNDRFFAVRPEGSVSTLKIQRTERGDSAVYLCASSLGHEQFFGPGTRLTVL.

The chain has TRBV28 and TRBJ1-2, with D tentatively TRBD1 (6 bases). Per the germline V gene, CDR1 is MDHEN and CDR2 is SYDVKM. This CDR3 is built from 15 residues. The V and J ends lost 5 bases and 3 bases respectively, with 16 bases between them. The CDR3 DNA is TGTGCCAGCAGTCTCCCCTCTACAGGGTACTATGGCTACACCTTC. Protein sequence: CASSLPSTGYYGYTF.

This clonotype was seen at least ten times. The chain uses TRBV6-2 or TRBV6-3 and TRBJ1-2; D possibly corresponds to TRBD1 (5 bases). V was pared by 2 bases and J by 3 bases, with 16 bases between. The CDR3 runs to 16 residues. Germline CDR1 reads MNHEY; CDR2 reads SVGEGT. CDR3 protein: CASSYPTTRVDYGYTF. CDR3 DNA sequence: TGTGCCAGCAGTTACCCTACGACCAGGGTTGACTATGGCTACACCTTC.